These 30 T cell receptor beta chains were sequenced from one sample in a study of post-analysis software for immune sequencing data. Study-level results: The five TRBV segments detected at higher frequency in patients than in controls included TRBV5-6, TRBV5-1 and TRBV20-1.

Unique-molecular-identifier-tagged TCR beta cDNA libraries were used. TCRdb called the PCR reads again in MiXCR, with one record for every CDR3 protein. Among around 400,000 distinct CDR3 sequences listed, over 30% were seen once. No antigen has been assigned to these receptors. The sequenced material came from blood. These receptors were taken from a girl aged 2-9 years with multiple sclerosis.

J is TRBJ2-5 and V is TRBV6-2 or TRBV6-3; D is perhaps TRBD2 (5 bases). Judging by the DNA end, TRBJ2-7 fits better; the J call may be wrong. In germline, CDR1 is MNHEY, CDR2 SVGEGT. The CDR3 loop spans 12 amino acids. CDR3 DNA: TGTGCCAGCAGTTATCGGGGAGCCGAGCAGTACTTC. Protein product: CASSYRGAEQYF.

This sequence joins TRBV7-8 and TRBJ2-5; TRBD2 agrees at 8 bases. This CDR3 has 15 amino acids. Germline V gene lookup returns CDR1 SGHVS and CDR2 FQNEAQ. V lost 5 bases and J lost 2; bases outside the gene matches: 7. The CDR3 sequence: CASSTLPGGQETQYF. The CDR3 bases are TGTGCCAGCAGCACTCTACCGGGGGGGCAAGAGACCCAGTACTTC.

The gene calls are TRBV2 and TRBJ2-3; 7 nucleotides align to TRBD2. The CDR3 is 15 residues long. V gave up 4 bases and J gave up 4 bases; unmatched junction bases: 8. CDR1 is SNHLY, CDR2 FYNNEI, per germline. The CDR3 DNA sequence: TGTGCCAGCAGTGTCGACTCCGCGGGGGCAGATACGCAGTATTTT. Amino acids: CASSVDSAGADTQYF. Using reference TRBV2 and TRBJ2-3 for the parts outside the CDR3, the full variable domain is EPEVTQTPSHQVTQMGQEVILRCVPISNHLYFYWYRQILGQKVEFLVSFYNNEISEKSEIFDDQFSVERPDGSNFTLKIRSTKLEDSAMYFCASSVDSAGADTQYFGPGTRLTVL.

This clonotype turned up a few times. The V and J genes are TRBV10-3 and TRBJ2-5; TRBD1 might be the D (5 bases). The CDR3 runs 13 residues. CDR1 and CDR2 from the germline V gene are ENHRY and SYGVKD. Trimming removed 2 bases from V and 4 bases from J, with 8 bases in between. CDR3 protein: CAISEGQGETQYF. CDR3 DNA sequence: TGTGCCATCAGTGAGGGGCAGGGAGAGACCCAGTACTTC.

The CDR3 bases are TGTGCCAGCAGCAGTTCCCGGGACAGGGGCCACAATGAGCAGTTCTTC. Amino acids: CASSSSRDRGHNEQFF. This chain joins TRBV3-1 and TRBJ2-1, with 10 nucleotides matching TRBD1. J lost 5 bases, V lost 5 bases, and 9 bases had no gene match. The CDR3 has 16 residues. CDR1 is LGHDT and CDR2 is YNNKEL in the germline V gene (reference sequence).

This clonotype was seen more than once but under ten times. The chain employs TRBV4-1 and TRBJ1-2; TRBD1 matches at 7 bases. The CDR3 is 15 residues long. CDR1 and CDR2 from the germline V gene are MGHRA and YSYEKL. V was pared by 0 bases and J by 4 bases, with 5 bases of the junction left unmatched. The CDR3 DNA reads TGCGCCAGCAGCCAAGAGGTTCCAGGGGGCTATGGCTACACCTTC. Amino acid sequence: CASSQEVPGGYGYTF.

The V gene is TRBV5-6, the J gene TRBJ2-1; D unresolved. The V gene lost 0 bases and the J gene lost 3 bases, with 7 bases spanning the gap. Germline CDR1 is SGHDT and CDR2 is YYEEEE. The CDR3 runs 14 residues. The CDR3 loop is CASSLVGYYNEQFF. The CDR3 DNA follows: TGTGCCAGCAGCTTGGTAGGGTACTACAATGAGCAGTTCTTC. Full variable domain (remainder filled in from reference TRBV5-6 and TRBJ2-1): DAGVTQSPTHLIKTRGQQVTLRCSPKSGHDTVSWYQQALGQGPQFIFQYYEEEERQRGNFPDRFSGHQFPNYSSELNVNALLLGDSALYLCASSLVGYYNEQFFGPGTRLTVL.

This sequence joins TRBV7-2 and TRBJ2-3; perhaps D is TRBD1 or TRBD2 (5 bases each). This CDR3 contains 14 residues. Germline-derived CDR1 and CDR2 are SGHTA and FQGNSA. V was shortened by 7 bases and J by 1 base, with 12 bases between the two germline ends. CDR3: CASNWGFGTDTQYF. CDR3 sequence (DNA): TGTGCCAGCAACTGGGGGTTCGGCACAGATACGCAGTATTTT.

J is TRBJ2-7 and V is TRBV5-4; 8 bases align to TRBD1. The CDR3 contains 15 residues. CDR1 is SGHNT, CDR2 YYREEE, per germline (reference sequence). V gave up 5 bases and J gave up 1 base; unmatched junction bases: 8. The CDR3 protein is CASRDGQGNSYEQYF. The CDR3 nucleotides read TGTGCCAGCAGGGACGGACAGGGAAATTCCTACGAGCAGTACTTC.

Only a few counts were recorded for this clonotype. CDR3 in DNA: TGCAGTGAACGGGGACCCAACACGGGGAATGAGCAGTTCTTC. Encoded protein: CSERGPNTGNEQFF. The chain has TRBV20-1 and TRBJ2-1; D may correspond to TRBD1 or TRBD2 (5 bases each). CDR3 length: 14 amino acids. Per germline, CDR1 DFQATT and CDR2 SNEGSKA (reference sequence). The V and J ends lost 7 bases and 7 bases respectively, with 20 bases between them.

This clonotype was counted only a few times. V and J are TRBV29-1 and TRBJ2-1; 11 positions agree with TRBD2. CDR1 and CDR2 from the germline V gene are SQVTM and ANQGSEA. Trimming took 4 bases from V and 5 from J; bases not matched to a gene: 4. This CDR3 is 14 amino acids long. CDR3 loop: CSVVGLAAHNEQFF. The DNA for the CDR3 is TGCAGCGTTGTGGGACTAGCGGCACACAATGAGCAGTTCTTC.

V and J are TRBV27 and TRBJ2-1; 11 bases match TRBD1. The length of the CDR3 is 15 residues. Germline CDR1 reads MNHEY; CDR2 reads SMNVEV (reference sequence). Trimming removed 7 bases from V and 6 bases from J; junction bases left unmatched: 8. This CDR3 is CASTFGTGGGNEQFF. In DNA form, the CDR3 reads TGTGCCAGCACCTTTGGGACAGGGGGAGGCAATGAGCAGTTCTTC.

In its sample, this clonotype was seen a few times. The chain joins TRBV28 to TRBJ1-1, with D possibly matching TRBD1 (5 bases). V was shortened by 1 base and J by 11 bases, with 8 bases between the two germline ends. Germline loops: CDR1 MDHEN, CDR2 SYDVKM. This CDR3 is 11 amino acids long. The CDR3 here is CASSLSGGAFF. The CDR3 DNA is TGTGCCAGCAGTTTATCGGGGGGGGCTTTCTTT.

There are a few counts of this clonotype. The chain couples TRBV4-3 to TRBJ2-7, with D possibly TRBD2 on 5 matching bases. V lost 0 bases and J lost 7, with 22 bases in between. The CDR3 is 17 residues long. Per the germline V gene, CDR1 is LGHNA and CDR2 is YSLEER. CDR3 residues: CASSQDKEALWPGEQYF. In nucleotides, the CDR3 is TGCGCCAGCAGCCAAGATAAGGAGGCCCTCTGGCCGGGGGAGCAGTACTTC.

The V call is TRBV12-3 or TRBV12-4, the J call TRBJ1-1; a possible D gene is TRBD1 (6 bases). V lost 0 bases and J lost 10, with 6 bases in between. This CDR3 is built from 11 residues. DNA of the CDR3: TGTGCCAGCAGTTTAGCGGGGGCAGCTTTCTTT. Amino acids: CASSLAGAAFF.

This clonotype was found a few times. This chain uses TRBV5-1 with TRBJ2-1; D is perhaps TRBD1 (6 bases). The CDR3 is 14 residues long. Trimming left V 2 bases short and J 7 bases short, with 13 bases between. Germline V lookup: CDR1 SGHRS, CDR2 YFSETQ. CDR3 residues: CASSLSGQKNEQFF. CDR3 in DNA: TGCGCCAGCAGCTTAAGCGGACAGAAAAATGAGCAGTTCTTC. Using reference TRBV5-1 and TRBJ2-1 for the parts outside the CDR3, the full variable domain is KAGVTQTPRYLIKTRGQQVTLSCSPISGHRSVSWYQQTPGQGLQFLFEYFSETQRNKGNFPGRFSGRQFSNSRSEMNVSTLELGDSALYLCASSLSGQKNEQFFGPGTRLTVL.

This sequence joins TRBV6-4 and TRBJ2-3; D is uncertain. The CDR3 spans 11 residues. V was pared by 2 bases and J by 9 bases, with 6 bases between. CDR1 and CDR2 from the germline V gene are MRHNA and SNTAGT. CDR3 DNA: TGTGCCAGCAGTGACCAGCAAACGCAGTATTTT. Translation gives CASSDQQTQYF.

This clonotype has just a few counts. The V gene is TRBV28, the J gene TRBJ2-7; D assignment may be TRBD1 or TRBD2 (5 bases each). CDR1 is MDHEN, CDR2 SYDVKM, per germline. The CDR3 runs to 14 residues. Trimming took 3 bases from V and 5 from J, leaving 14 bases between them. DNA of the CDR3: TGTGCCAGCAGTTTTTCGGGGCGCAGCGACGAGCAGTACTTC. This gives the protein CASSFSGRSDEQYF.

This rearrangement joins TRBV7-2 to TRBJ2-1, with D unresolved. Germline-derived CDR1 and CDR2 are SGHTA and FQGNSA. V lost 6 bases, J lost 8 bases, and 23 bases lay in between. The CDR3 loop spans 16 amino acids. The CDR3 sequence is CASSLFGEPPGYEQFF. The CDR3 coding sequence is TGTGCCAGCAGTTTATTTGGCGAGCCGCCAGGCTATGAGCAGTTCTTC.

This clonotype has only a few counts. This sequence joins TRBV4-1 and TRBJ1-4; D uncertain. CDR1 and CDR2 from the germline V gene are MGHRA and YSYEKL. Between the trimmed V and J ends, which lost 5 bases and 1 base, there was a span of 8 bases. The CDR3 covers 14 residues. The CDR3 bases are TGCGCCAGCAGCACCGGAAAAACTAATGAAAAACTGTTTTTT. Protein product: CASSTGKTNEKLFF.

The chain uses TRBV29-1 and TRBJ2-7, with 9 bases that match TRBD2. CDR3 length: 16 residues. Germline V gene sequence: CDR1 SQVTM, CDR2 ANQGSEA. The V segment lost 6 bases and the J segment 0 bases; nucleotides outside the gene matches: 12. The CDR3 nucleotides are TGCAGCGTGCGGACAATCCTAGCGGGGCTCTCCTACGAGCAGTACTTC. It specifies CSVRTILAGLSYEQYF.

The CDR3 DNA is TGTGCCAGCAGCCTAAAGGGCGATAGCGGCTCCTACGAGCAGTACTTC. This sequence encodes CASSLKGDSGSYEQYF. This chain connects TRBV7-2 to TRBJ2-7; D perhaps matches TRBD2 (6 bases). Germline V gene data show CDR1 as SGHTA and CDR2 as FQGNSA. V lost 5 bases and J 0 bases, leaving 17 bases between the germline ends. This CDR3 has 16 amino acids.

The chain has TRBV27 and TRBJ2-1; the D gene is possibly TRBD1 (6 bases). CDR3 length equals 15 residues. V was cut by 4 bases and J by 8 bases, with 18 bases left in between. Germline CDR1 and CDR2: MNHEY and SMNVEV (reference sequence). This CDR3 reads CASSSGVVGWHEQFF. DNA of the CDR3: TGTGCCAGCAGTTCAGGGGTAGTAGGTTGGCATGAGCAGTTCTTC.

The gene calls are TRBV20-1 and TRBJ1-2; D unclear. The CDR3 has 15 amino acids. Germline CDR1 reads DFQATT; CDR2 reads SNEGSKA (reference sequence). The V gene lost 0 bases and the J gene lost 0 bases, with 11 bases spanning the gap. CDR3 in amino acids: CSARDLAGTNYGYTF. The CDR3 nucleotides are TGCAGTGCTAGAGATCTGGCAGGAACTAACTATGGCTACACCTTC.

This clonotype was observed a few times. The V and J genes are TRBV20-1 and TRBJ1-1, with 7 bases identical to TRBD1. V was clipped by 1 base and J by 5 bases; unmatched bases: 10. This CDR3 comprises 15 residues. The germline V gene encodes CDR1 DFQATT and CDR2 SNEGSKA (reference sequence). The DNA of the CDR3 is TGCAGTGCTAGAGGACAGGGAGGGGGGTGGACTGAAGCTTTCTTT. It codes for CSARGQGGGWTEAFF.

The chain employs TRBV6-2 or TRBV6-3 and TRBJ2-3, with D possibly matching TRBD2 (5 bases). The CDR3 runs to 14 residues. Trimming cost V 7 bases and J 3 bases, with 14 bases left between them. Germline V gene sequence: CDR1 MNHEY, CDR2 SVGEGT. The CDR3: CASTAGHPTDTQYF. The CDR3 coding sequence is TGTGCCAGCACCGCGGGCCATCCAACAGATACGCAGTATTTT.

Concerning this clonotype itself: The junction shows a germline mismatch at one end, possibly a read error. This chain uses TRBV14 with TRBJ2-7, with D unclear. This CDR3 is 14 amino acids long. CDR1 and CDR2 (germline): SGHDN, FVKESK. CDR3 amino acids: CASSQWARNYKQYF. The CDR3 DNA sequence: TGTGCCAGCAGCCAGTGGGCAAGGAACTACAAGCAGTACTTC.

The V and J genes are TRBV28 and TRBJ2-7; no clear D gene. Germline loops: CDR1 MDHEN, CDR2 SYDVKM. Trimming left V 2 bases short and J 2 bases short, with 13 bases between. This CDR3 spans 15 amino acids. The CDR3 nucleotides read TGTGCCAGCAGTTTAGAACTACAGATCCCCTACGAGCAGTACTTC. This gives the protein CASSLELQIPYEQYF.

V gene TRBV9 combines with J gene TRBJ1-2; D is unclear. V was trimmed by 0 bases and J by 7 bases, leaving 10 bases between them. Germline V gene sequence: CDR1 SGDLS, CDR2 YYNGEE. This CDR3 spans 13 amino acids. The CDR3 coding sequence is TGTGCCAGCAGCGTAGGCCGGTTGGGTGGCTACACCTTC. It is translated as CASSVGRLGGYTF.

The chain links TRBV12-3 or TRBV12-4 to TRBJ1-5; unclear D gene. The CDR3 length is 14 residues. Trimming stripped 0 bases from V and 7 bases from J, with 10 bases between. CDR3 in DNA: TGTGCCAGCAGTTTAGCCCATCTCGGGCAGCCCCAGCATTTT. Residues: CASSLAHLGQPQHF.